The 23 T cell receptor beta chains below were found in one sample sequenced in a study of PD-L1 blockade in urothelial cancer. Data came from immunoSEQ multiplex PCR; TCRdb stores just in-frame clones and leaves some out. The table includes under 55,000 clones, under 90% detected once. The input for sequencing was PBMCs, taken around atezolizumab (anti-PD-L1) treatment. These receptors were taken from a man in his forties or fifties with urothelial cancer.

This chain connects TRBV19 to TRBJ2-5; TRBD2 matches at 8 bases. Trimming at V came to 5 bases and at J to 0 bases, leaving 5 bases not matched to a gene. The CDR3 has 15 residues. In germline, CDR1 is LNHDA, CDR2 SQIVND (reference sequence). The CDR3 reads CASSVSGTHQETQYF. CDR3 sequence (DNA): TGTGCCAGTAGTGTTAGCGGGACCCACCAAGAGACCCAGTACTTC.

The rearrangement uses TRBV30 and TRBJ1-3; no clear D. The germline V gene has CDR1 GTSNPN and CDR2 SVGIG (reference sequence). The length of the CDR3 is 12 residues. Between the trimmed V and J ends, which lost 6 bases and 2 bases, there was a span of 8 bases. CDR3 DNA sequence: TGTGCCTGCGTTCCGGCTGGAAACACCATATATTTT. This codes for CACVPAGNTIYF.

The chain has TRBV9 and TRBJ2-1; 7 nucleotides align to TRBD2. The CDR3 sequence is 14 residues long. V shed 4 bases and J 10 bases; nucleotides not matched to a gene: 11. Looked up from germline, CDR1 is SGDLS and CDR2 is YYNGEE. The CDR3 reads CASSPWTSENEQFF. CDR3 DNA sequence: TGTGCCAGCAGCCCTTGGACTAGTGAGAACGAGCAGTTCTTC.

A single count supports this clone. The CDR3 sequence: CASSFTNSGANVLTF. CDR3 DNA: TGTGCCAGCAGCTTCACTAACTCTGGGGCCAACGTCCTGACTTTC. The rearrangement joins TRBV11-2 to TRBJ2-6; D not resolved. Germline V CDR1 and CDR2: SGHAT, FQNNGV. The CDR3 runs to 15 residues. V was trimmed by 3 bases and J by 0 bases, leaving 6 bases between them.

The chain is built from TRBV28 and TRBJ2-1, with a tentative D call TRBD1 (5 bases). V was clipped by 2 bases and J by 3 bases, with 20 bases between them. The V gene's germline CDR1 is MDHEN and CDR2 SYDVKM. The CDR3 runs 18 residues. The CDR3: CASSLSPATGSYYNEQFF. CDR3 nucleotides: TGTGCCAGCAGTTTAAGCCCCGCCACAGGTAGTTACTACAATGAGCAGTTCTTC. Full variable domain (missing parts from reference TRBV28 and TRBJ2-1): DVKVTQSSRYLVKRTGEKVFLECVQDMDHENMFWYRQDPGLGLRLIYFSYDVKMKEKGDIPEGYSVSREKKERFSLILESASTNQTSMYLCASSLSPATGSYYNEQFFGPGTRLTVL.

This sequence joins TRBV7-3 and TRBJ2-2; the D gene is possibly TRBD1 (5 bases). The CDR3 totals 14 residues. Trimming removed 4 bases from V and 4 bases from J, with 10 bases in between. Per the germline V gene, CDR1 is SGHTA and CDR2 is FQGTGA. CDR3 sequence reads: CASSSMTATGELFF. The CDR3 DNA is TGTGCCAGCAGCTCCATGACAGCCACCGGGGAGCTGTTTTTT.

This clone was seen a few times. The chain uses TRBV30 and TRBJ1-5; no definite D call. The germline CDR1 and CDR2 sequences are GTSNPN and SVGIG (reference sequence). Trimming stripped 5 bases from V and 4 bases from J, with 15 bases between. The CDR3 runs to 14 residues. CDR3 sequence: CAWGAGNANQPQHF. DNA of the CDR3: TGTGCCTGGGGTGCGGGGAATGCGAATCAGCCCCAGCATTTT.

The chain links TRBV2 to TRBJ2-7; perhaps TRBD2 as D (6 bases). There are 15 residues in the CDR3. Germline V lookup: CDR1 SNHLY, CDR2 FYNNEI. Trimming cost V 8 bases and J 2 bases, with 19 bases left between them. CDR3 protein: CASVWRGFRTYEQYF. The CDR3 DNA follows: TGTGCCAGCGTTTGGCGGGGATTCAGGACCTACGAGCAGTACTTC. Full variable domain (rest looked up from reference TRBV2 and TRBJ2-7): EPEVTQTPSHQVTQMGQEVILRCVPISNHLYFYWYRQILGQKVEFLVSFYNNEISEKSEIFDDQFSVERPDGSNFTLKIRSTKLEDSAMYFCASVWRGFRTYEQYFGPGTRLTVT.

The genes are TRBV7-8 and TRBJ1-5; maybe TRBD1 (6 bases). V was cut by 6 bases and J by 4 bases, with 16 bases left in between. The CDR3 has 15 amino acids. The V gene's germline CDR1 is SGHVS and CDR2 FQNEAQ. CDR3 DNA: TGTGCCAGCAGTCCCCGGGGGGCGGGTAATCAGCCCCAGCATTTT. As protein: CASSPRGAGNQPQHF.

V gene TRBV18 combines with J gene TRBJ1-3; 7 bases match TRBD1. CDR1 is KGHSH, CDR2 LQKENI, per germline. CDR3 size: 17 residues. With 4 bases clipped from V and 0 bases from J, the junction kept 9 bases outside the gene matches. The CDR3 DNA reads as TGTGCCAGCTCACTTTTACGCCAGGGGGACTCTGGAAACACCATATATTTT. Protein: CASSLLRQGDSGNTIYF.

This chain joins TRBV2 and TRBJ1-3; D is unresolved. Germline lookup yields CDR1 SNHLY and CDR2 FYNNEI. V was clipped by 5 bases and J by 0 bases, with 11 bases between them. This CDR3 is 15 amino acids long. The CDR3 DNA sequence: TGTGCCAGCAGTCTACAGATGGGCTCTGGAAACACCATATATTTT. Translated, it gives CASSLQMGSGNTIYF.

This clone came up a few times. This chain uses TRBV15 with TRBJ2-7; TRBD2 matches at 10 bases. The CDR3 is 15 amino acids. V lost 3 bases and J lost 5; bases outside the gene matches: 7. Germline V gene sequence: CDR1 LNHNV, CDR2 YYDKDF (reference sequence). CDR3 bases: TGTGCCACCAGCAGGGCTAGCGGGAGAAGACACGAGCAGTACTTC. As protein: CATSRASGRRHEQYF.

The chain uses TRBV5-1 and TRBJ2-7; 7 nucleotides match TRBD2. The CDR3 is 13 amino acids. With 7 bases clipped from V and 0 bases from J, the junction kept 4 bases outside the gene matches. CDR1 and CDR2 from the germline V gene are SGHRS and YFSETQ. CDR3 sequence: CASRRLASYEQYF. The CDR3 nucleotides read TGCGCCAGCCGTCGACTAGCCTCCTACGAGCAGTACTTC.

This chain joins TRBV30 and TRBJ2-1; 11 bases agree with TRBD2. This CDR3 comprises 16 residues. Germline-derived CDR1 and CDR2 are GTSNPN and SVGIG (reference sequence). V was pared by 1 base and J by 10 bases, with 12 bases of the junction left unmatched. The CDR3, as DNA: TGTGCCTGGAGTGGGCTCCAACTAGCGGGAGAAATGGAGCAGTTCTTC. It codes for CAWSGLQLAGEMEQFF.

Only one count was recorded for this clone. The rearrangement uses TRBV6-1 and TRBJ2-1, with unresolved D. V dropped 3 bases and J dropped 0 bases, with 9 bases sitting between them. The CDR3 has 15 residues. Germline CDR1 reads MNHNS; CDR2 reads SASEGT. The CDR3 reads CASSDGPSSYNEQFF. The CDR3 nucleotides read TGTGCCAGCAGTGATGGCCCTAGCTCCTACAATGAGCAGTTCTTC.

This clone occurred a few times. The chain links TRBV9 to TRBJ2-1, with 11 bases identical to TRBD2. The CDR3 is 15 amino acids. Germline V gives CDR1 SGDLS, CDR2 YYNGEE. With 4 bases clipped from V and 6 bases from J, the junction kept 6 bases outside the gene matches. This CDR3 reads CASSLAGTSGNEQFF. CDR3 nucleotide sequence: TGTGCCAGCAGCCTTGCCGGGACTAGCGGCAATGAGCAGTTCTTC.

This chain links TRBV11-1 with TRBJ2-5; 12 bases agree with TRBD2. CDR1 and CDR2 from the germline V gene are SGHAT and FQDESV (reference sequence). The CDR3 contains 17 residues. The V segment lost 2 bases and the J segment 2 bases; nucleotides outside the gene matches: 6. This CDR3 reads CASSLKFLAGGQETQYF. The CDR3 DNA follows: TGTGCCAGCAGCTTAAAATTTCTAGCGGGAGGGCAAGAGACCCAGTACTTC. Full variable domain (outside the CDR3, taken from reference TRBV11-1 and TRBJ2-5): EAEVAQSPRYKITEKSQAVAFWCDPISGHATLYWYRQILGQGPELLVQFQDESVVDDSQLPKDRFSAERLKGVDSTLKIQPAELGDSAMYLCASSLKFLAGGQETQYFGPGTRLLVL.

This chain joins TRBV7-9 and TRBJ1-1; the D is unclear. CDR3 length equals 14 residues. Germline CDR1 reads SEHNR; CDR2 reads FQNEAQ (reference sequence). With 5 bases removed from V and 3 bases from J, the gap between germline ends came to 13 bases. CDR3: CASSRTPQDTEAFF. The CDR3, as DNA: TGTGCCAGCAGCCGTACCCCCCAGGACACTGAAGCTTTCTTT.

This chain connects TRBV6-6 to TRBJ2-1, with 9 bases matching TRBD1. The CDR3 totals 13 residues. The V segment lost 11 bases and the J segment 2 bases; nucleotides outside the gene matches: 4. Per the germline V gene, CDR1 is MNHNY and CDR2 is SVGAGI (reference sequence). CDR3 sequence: CAVRDRAYNEQFF. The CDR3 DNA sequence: TGTGCCGTCCGGGACAGGGCCTACAATGAGCAGTTCTTC.

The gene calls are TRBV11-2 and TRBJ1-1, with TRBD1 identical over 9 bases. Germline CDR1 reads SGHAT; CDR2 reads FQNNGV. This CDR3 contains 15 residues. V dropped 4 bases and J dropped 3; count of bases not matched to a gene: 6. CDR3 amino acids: CASSYSGTGYTEAFF. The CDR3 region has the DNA TGTGCCAGCAGCTATTCCGGGACAGGGTACACTGAAGCTTTCTTT.

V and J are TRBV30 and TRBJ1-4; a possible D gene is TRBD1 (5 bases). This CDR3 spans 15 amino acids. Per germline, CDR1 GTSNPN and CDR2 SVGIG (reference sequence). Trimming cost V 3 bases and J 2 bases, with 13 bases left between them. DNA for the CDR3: TGTGCCTGGAGACCCAGGGCCCGCACTAATGAAAAACTGTTTTTT. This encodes CAWRPRARTNEKLFF. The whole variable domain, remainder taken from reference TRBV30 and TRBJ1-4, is SQTIHQWPATLVQPVGSPLSLECTVEGTSNPNLYWYRQAAGRGLQLLFYSVGIGQISSEVPQNLSASRPQDRQFILSSKKLLLSDSGFYLCAWRPRARTNEKLFFGSGTQLSVL.

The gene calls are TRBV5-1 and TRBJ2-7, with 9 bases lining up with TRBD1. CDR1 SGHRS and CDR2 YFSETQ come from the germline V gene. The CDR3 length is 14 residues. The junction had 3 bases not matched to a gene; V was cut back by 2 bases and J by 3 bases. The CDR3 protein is CASSFGQGSYEQYF. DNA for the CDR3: TGCGCCAGCAGCTTCGGACAGGGGAGCTACGAGCAGTACTTC.

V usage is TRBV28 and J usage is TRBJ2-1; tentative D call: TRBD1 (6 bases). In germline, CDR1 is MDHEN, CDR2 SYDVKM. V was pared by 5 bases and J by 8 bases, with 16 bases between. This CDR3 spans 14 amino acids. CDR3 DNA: TGTGCCAGCAGTCATAGGGGGATGGAGGATGAGCAGTTCTTC. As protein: CASSHRGMEDEQFF.